Below, 29 T cell receptor beta chains from the same sample are listed, as sequenced in a study of blood T cell repertoires in COVID-19. Sequencing was performed with immunoSEQ multiplex PCR; in TCRdb, only in-frame clones are kept and a portion is missing. The table lists some 96,000 clones, roughly 90% of them singletons, with 2% to 2.5% in the top ten. Sequencing used peripheral blood. The receptors were gathered from a man aged 50 to 60 with active COVID-19.

The chain employs TRBV2 and TRBJ2-3, with 11 bases identical to TRBD2. Losses at the gene ends were 5 bases for V and 5 bases for J; bases not matched to a gene: 6. CDR1 and CDR2 (germline): SNHLY, FYNNEI. This CDR3 is built from 15 residues. CDR3 sequence reads: CASSSTSGSVDTQYF. The CDR3 DNA reads as TGTGCCAGCAGTAGCACTAGCGGGAGTGTAGATACGCAGTATTTT.

The genes are TRBV18 and TRBJ1-2, with D unclear. Germline CDR1 KGHSH, CDR2 LQKENI. The CDR3 contains 16 residues. The V end was cut by 2 bases, the J end by 7 bases, with 20 bases between. The CDR3 spells CASSPGTGGSSRGYTF. As DNA, the CDR3 is TGTGCCAGCTCACCAGGTACGGGAGGGTCGAGTCGTGGCTACACCTTC. Supplemented by reference TRBV18 and TRBJ1-2, the full variable domain reads NAGVMQNPRHLVRRRGQEARLRCSPMKGHSHVYWYRQLPEEGLKFMVYLQKENIIDESGMPKERFSAEFPKEGPSILRIQQVVRGDSAAYFCASSPGTGGSSRGYTFGSGTRLTVV.

The gene calls are TRBV2 and TRBJ1-5; D not certain. The CDR3 has 14 residues. The germline V gene encodes CDR1 SNHLY and CDR2 FYNNEI. Deletions cut 2 bases from V and 2 bases from J, with 7 bases between. CDR3 loop: CASSEWQGNQPQHF. CDR3 in DNA: TGTGCCAGCAGTGAATGGCAGGGCAATCAGCCCCAGCATTTT.

The chain recombines TRBV6-6 with TRBJ1-3, with TRBD1 as a possible D gene (6 bases). Looked up from germline, CDR1 is MNHNY and CDR2 is SVGAGI (reference sequence). CDR3 size: 15 residues. Trimming took 6 bases from V and 10 from J, leaving 22 bases between them. The CDR3 coding sequence is TGTGCCAGCAGCCGGGACGGACGGTCTAGGGGGACCATATATTTT. This gives the protein CASSRDGRSRGTIYF.

This rearrangement joins TRBV25-1 to TRBJ1-1; possibly TRBD1 for D (5 bases). The V end was cut by 7 bases, the J end by 1 base, with 10 bases between. Germline assignment: CDR1 MGHDK and CDR2 SYGVNS. This CDR3 is built from 13 residues. The CDR3 region has the DNA TGTGCCAGCATGAGTGGGGCGAACACTGAAGCTTTCTTT. Translated, it gives CASMSGANTEAFF.

The CDR3 is CASKTGTGRQSGGELFF. Here the CDR3 DNA reads TGTGCCAGCAAGACCGGGACAGGGCGGCAGTCCGGCGGGGAGCTGTTTTTT. The chain is built from TRBV2 and TRBJ2-2; 9 nucleotides line up with TRBD1. V was clipped by 7 bases and J by 7 bases; unmatched bases: 16. There are 17 residues in the CDR3. Per the germline V gene, CDR1 is SNHLY and CDR2 is FYNNEI.

The chain has TRBV5-1 and TRBJ2-3; D gene uncertain. Germline assignment: CDR1 SGHRS and CDR2 YFSETQ. V lost 0 bases and J lost 2, with 10 bases in between. The CDR3 is 15 residues long. The CDR3 nucleotides read TGCGCCAGCAGCTTGGATTTCAGGTACACAGATACGCAGTATTTT. Its protein product is CASSLDFRYTDTQYF.

The gene calls are TRBV3-1 (or the pseudogene TRBV3-2) and TRBJ2-1; 7 nucleotides match TRBD2. The germline V gene encodes CDR1 LGHDT and CDR2 YNNKEL (reference sequence). V trimming: 6 bases; J trimming: 6 bases; junction bases outside the gene matches: 8. The CDR3 contains 14 residues. CDR3 sequence: CASSPSTSTNEQFF. CDR3 bases: TGTGCCAGCAGTCCATCGACTAGCACCAATGAGCAGTTCTTC.

A note on this clone: The same CDR3 also results from other DNA sequences found in this sample. The chain joins TRBV12-3 or TRBV12-4 to TRBJ1-2; D is unclear. This CDR3 contains 13 residues. The V end lost 3 bases, the J end lost 6 bases, and 11 bases lay between the germline ends. The CDR3 reads CASSLATANGYTF. The CDR3 nucleotides are TGTGCCAGCAGTTTGGCCACAGCTAATGGCTACACCTTC.

The V and J genes are TRBV20-1 and TRBJ2-7, with TRBD1 identical over 8 bases. Germline assignment: CDR1 DFQATT and CDR2 SNEGSKA (reference sequence). This CDR3 is 11 amino acids long. V lost 5 bases, J lost 6 bases, and 3 bases stayed unmatched. CDR3 in DNA: TGCAGTGCTCAGGACAGGGTCGAGCAGTACGTC. It encodes CSAQDRVEQYV.

The chain has TRBV19 and TRBJ2-5, with TRBD1 identical over 7 bases. This CDR3 is built from 14 residues. With V trimmed by 5 bases and J by 1 base, 4 bases remained unmatched. The germline CDR1 and CDR2 sequences are LNHDA and SQIVND (reference sequence). CDR3 nucleotides: TGTGCCAGTAGTTTTACAGGGGTCCAAGAGACCCAGTACTTC. Its translation is CASSFTGVQETQYF.

The chain recombines TRBV2 with TRBJ1-1, with 10 bases identical to TRBD1. Germline V CDR1 and CDR2: SNHLY, FYNNEI. This CDR3 is built from 15 residues. Losses at the gene ends were 7 bases for V and 1 base for J; bases not matched to a gene: 6. This CDR3 is CASTQTGGPNTEAFF. CDR3 in DNA: TGTGCCAGCACCCAGACAGGGGGCCCGAACACTGAAGCTTTCTTT.

The CDR3 here is CASSQGGSYLAFF. The CDR3 region has the DNA TGTGCCAGCAGCCAAGGAGGCAGCTATCTAGCTTTCTTT. The chain has TRBV14 and TRBJ1-1; no clear D. V gave up 1 base and J gave up 10 bases, with 13 bases separating them. This CDR3 spans 13 amino acids. Per germline, CDR1 SGHDN and CDR2 FVKESK.

This chain connects TRBV2 to TRBJ1-4, with 8 bases aligning to TRBD1. There are 16 residues in the CDR3. The germline V gene has CDR1 SNHLY and CDR2 FYNNEI. The junction had 13 bases not matched to a gene; V was cut back by 6 bases and J by 7 bases. CDR3 loop: CASSADRATWGEKLFF. The DNA for the CDR3 is TGTGCCAGCAGCGCGGACAGGGCAACGTGGGGTGAAAAACTGTTTTTT.

This chain links TRBV19 with TRBJ2-3, with 9 positions matching TRBD2. Germline V gene sequence: CDR1 LNHDA, CDR2 SQIVND (reference sequence). Trimming took 8 bases from V and 2 from J; bases not matched to a gene: 8. The CDR3 totals 15 residues. The CDR3 is CASCPSGKYTDTQYF. The CDR3 nucleotides are TGTGCCAGTTGTCCTAGCGGGAAGTACACAGATACGCAGTATTTT.

This clone was counted a single time. V gene TRBV10-1 combines with J gene TRBJ1-1, with no clear D. The CDR3 is made up of 12 amino acids. Trimming removed 3 bases from V and 8 bases from J, with 10 bases in between. Germline V CDR1 and CDR2: WNHNN, SYGVQD (reference sequence). The CDR3 DNA follows: TGCGCCAGCAGTGACAACCGGTGGGAAGCTTTCTTT. This gives the protein CASSDNRWEAFF.

The V and J genes are TRBV29-1 and TRBJ2-1; the match to TRBD2 covers 8 bases. V shed 7 bases and J 15 bases; nucleotides not matched to a gene: 8. Germline lookup yields CDR1 SQVTM and CDR2 ANQGSEA. The CDR3 sequence is 10 residues long. This CDR3 is CSAKAGARFF. CDR3 sequence (DNA): TGCAGCGCCAAAGCGGGGGCCCGGTTCTTC.

The genes are TRBV5-1 and TRBJ1-3; D ambiguous. Per the germline V gene, CDR1 is SGHRS and CDR2 is YFSETQ. This CDR3 contains 13 residues. Trimming left V 0 bases short and J 9 bases short, with 10 bases between. The CDR3 DNA reads TGCGCCAGCAGCTTGGAAGCTGGAGGCACCATATATTTT. Protein sequence: CASSLEAGGTIYF.

The chain employs TRBV7-9 and TRBJ1-4, with TRBD1 matching 7 bases. Germline values: CDR1 SEHNR, CDR2 FQNEAQ (reference sequence). This CDR3 has 14 residues. V lost 5 bases and J lost 5; bases outside the gene matches: 5. CDR3 protein: CASSPGTANEKLFF. For the CDR3, the DNA is TGTGCCAGCAGCCCCGGGACAGCGAATGAAAAACTGTTTTTT.

The chain uses TRBV6-4 and TRBJ2-1, with 11 bases that match TRBD2. This CDR3 has 16 amino acids. Germline lookup yields CDR1 MRHNA and CDR2 SNTAGT. V lost 2 bases, J lost 1 base, and 1 base stayed unmatched. CDR3 bases: TGTGCCAGCAGTGACATAGCGGGGGGGTCCTACAATGAGCAGTTCTTC. Amino acids: CASSDIAGGSYNEQFF.

CDR3 sequence reads: CASKGLAGVEQFF. The CDR3 DNA reads as TGTGCCAGTAAGGGACTAGCGGGAGTTGAGCAGTTCTTC. The chain uses TRBV19 and TRBJ2-1, with TRBD2 matching 14 bases. Germline-derived CDR1 and CDR2 are LNHDA and SQIVND (reference sequence). The trim removed 7 bases at V and 9 bases at J, leaving 2 bases unmatched. The CDR3 runs 13 residues.

The chain is built from TRBV18 and TRBJ2-3; 9 positions match TRBD2. From germline, CDR1 is KGHSH and CDR2 LQKENI. V trimming: 1 base; J trimming: 4 bases; junction bases outside the gene matches: 3. This CDR3 has 15 amino acids. As DNA, the CDR3 is TGTGCCAGCTCACCACGCGGGGGGGATCCAGATACGCAGTATTTT. It translates to CASSPRGGDPDTQYF.

The chain employs TRBV28 and TRBJ1-2, with 8 positions matching TRBD1. The CDR3 spans 15 residues. Trimming removed 4 bases from V and 4 bases from J; junction bases left unmatched: 8. Germline assignment: CDR1 MDHEN and CDR2 SYDVKM. The CDR3 loop is CASSWWDRSSYGYTF. CDR3 nucleotides: TGTGCCAGCAGTTGGTGGGACAGGAGTTCCTATGGCTACACCTTC.

This sequence joins TRBV5-1 and TRBJ1-2, with D maybe TRBD1 (6 bases). The CDR3 is made up of 17 amino acids. Germline CDR1 is SGHRS and CDR2 is YFSETQ. V lost 4 bases, J lost 0 bases, and 19 bases lay in between. CDR3 DNA sequence: TGCGCCAGCAGCCCCAGGGAGGGGGGGCCCGCTAACTATGGCTACACCTTC. Its protein is CASSPREGGPANYGYTF. Supplemented by reference TRBV5-1 and TRBJ1-2, the full variable domain reads KAGVTQTPRYLIKTRGQQVTLSCSPISGHRSVSWYQQTPGQGLQFLFEYFSETQRNKGNFPGRFSGRQFSNSRSEMNVSTLELGDSALYLCASSPREGGPANYGYTFGSGTRLTVV.

The chain carries TRBV4-2 and TRBJ2-3; D is possibly TRBD2 (6 bases). Deletions cut 3 bases from V and 4 bases from J, with 20 bases between. Germline loops: CDR1 LGHNA, CDR2 YNFKEQ. The CDR3 consists of 17 residues. CDR3 amino acids: CASSHDVTSRGADTQYF. The DNA for the CDR3 is TGTGCCAGCAGCCATGACGTGACTAGTCGAGGGGCAGATACGCAGTATTTT.

The chain is built from TRBV18 and TRBJ2-3; tentative D call: TRBD1 (6 bases). V shed 6 bases and J shed 1 base, with 14 bases lying between them. The germline V gene encodes CDR1 KGHSH and CDR2 LQKENI. The CDR3 consists of 15 residues. The CDR3 DNA reads TGTGCCAGCTCCGGGACCAGGGGTGGCACAGATACGCAGTATTTT. Encoded protein: CASSGTRGGTDTQYF. Based on the CDR3 plus reference TRBV18 and TRBJ2-3, the full variable domain is NAGVMQNPRHLVRRRGQEARLRCSPMKGHSHVYWYRQLPEEGLKFMVYLQKENIIDESGMPKERFSAEFPKEGPSILRIQQVVRGDSAAYFCASSGTRGGTDTQYFGPGTRLTVL.

This clone is a singleton in its sample. This chain links TRBV4-1 with TRBJ2-1; TRBD1 agrees at 8 bases. CDR3 length: 14 amino acids. Losses at the gene ends were 3 bases for V and 6 bases for J; bases not matched to a gene: 4. CDR1 and CDR2 from the germline V gene are MGHRA and YSYEKL. For the CDR3, the DNA is TGCGCCAGCAGCCAGGACAGGGTCGGCAATGAGCAGTTCTTC. Protein sequence: CASSQDRVGNEQFF.

The gene calls are TRBV7-9 and TRBJ2-7, with unresolved D. The CDR3 is made up of 12 amino acids. The V and J ends lost 6 bases and 2 bases respectively, with 8 bases between them. Germline values: CDR1 SEHNR, CDR2 FQNEAQ (reference sequence). The CDR3 bases are TGTGCCAGCAGTTTCACGGCCTACGAGCAGTACTTC. Its translation: CASSFTAYEQYF.

The gene calls are TRBV24-1 and TRBJ2-3; no clear D gene. The germline V and J ends were trimmed by 5 bases and 6 bases, with 8 bases remaining between them. There are 12 residues in the CDR3. Germline V gene sequence: CDR1 KGHDR, CDR2 SFDVKD. The CDR3 reads CATSVHTDTQYF. CDR3 sequence (DNA): TGTGCCACCAGTGTCCACACGGATACGCAGTATTTT.